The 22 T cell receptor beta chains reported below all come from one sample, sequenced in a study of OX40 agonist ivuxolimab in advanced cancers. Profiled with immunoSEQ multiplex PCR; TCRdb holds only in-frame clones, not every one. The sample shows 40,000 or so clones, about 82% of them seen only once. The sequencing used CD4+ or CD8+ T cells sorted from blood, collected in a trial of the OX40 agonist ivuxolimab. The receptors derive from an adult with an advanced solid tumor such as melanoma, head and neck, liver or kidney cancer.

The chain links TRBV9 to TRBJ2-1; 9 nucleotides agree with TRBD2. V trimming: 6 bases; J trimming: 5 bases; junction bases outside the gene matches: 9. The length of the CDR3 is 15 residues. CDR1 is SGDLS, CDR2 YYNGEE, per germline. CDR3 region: CASNPRTSAHNEQFF. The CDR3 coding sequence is TGTGCCAGCAACCCTAGGACTAGCGCCCACAATGAGCAGTTCTTC. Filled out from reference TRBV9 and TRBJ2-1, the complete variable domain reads DSGVTQTPKHLITATGQRVTLRCSPRSGDLSVYWYQQSLDQGLQFLIQYYNGEERAKGNILERFSAQQFPDLHSELNLSSLELGDSALYFCASNPRTSAHNEQFFGPGTRLTVL.

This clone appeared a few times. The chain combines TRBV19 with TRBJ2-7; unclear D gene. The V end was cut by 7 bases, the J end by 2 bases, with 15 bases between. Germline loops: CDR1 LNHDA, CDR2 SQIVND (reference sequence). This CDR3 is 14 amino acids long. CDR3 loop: CASTGSGPAYEQYF. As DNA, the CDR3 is TGTGCCAGTACGGGCTCCGGGCCGGCCTACGAGCAGTACTTC. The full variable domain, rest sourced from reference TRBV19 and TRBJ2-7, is DGGITQSPKYLFRKEGQNVTLSCEQNLNHDAMYWYRQDPGQGLRLIYYSQIVNDFQKGDIAEGYSVSREKKESFPLTVTSAQKNPTAFYLCASTGSGPAYEQYFGPGTRLTVT.

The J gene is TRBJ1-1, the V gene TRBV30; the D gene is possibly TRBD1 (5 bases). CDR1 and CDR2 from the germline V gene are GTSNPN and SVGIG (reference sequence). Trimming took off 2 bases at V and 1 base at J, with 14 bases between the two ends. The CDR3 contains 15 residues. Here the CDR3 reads CAWSSSGLANTEAFF. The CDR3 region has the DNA TGTGCCTGGAGTTCCTCGGGGCTGGCGAACACTGAAGCTTTCTTT.

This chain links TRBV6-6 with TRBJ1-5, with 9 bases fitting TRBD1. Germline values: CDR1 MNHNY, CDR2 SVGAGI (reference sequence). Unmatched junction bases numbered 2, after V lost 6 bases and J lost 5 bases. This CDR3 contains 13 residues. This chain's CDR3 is CASRDRGDQPQHF. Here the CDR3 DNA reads TGTGCCAGCAGAGACAGGGGGGATCAGCCCCAGCATTTT.

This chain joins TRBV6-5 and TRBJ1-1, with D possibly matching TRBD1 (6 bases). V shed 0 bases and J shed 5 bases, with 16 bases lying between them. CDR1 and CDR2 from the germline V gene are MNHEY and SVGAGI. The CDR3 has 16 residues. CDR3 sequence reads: CASSYSTGTRGTEAFF. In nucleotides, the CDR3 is TGTGCCAGCAGTTACTCGACTGGGACTAGGGGGACTGAAGCTTTCTTT.

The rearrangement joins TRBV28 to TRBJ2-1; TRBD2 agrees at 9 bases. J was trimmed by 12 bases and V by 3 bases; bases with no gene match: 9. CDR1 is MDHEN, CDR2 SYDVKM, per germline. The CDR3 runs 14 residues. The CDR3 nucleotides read TGTGCCAGCAGTTTCACTAGCGGGCCGCCTTGGCAGTTCTTC. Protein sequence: CASSFTSGPPWQFF.

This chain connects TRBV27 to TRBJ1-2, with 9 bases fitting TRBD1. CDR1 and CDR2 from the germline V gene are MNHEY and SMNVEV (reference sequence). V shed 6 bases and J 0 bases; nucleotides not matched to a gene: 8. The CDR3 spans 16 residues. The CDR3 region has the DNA TGTGCCAGCAGGGCACAGGGGGCTTTAGCTAACTATGGCTACACCTTC. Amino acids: CASRAQGALANYGYTF.

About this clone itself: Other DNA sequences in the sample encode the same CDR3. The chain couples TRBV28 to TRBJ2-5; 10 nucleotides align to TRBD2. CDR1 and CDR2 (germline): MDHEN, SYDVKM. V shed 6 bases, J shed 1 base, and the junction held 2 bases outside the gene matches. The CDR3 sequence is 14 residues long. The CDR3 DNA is TGTGCCAGCAGCTCTAGCGGGGGCCAAGAGACCCAGTACTTC. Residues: CASSSSGGQETQYF.

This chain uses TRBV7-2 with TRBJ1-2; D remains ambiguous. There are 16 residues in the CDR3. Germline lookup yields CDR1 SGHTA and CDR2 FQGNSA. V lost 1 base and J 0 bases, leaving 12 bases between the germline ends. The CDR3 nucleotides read TGTGCCAGCAGCTTAGGTTTAGCCTTAGCTAACTATGGCTACACCTTC. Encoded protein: CASSLGLALANYGYTF.

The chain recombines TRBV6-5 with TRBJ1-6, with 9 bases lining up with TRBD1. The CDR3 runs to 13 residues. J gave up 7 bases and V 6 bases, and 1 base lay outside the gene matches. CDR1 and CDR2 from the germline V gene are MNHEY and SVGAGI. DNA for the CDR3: TGTGCCAGCAGGACAGGGGGGAATTCACCCCTCCACTTT. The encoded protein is CASRTGGNSPLHF.

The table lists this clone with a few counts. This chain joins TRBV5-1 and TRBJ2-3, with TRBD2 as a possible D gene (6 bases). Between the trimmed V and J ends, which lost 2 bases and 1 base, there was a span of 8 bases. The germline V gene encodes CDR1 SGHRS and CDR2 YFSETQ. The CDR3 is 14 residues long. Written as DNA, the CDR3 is TGCGCCAGCAGCTTCCGCGGGGGCACAGATACGCAGTATTTT. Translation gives CASSFRGGTDTQYF. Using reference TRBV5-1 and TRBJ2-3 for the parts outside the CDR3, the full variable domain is KAGVTQTPRYLIKTRGQQVTLSCSPISGHRSVSWYQQTPGQGLQFLFEYFSETQRNKGNFPGRFSGRQFSNSRSEMNVSTLELGDSALYLCASSFRGGTDTQYFGPGTRLTVL.

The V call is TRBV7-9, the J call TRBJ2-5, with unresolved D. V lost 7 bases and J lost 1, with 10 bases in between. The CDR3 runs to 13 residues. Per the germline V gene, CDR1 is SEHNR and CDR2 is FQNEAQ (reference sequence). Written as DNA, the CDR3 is TGTGCCAGCATCCCTCCAAGCCAAGAGACCCAGTACTTC. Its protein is CASIPPSQETQYF.

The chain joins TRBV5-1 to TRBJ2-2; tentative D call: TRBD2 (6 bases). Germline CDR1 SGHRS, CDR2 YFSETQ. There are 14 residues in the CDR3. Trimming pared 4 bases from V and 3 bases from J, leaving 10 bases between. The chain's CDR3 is CASSKEGYTGELFF. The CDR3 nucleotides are TGCGCCAGCAGCAAGGAGGGGTACACCGGGGAGCTGTTTTTT.

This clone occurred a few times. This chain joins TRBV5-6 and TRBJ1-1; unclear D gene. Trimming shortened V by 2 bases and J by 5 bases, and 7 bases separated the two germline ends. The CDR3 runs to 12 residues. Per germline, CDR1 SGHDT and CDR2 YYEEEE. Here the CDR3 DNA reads TGTGCCAGCAGCTTTTTCCAGACTGAAGCTTTCTTT. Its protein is CASSFFQTEAFF.

CDR3 protein: CASSPTGQGNTGELFF. CDR3 sequence (DNA): TGTGCCAGCAGCCCTACGGGACAGGGTAACACCGGGGAGCTGTTTTTT. The chain employs TRBV7-2 and TRBJ2-2, with 9 positions matching TRBD1. This CDR3 contains 16 residues. After removal of 5 bases from V and 2 bases from J, the junction contained 6 bases not matched to a gene. From germline, CDR1 is SGHTA and CDR2 FQGNSA.

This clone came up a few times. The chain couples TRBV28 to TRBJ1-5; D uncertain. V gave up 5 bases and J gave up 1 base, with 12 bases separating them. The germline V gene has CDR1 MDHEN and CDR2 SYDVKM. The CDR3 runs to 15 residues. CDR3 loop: CASSGAGLSNQPQHF. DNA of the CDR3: TGTGCCAGCAGTGGAGCGGGGTTGAGCAATCAGCCCCAGCATTTT.

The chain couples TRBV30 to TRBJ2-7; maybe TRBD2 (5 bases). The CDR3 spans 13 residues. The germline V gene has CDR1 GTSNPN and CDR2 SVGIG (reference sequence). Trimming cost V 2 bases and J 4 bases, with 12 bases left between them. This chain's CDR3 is CAWSRAGLYEQYF. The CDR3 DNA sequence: TGTGCCTGGAGTAGGGCGGGTCTTTACGAGCAGTACTTC.

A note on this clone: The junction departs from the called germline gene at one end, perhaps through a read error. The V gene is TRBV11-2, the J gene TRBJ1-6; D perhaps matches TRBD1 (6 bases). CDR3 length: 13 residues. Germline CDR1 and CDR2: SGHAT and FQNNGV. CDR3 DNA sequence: TGTGCCAGCAGCCAAACAGGGTATTCACCCCTCCGCTTT. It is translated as CASSQTGYSPLRF.

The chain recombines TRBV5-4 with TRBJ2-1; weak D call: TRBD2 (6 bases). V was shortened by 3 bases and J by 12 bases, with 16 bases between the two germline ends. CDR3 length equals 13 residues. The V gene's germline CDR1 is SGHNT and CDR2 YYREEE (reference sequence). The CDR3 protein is CASSSTGVIGQFF. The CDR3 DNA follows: TGTGCCAGCAGCTCAACGGGAGTCATCGGGCAGTTCTTC.

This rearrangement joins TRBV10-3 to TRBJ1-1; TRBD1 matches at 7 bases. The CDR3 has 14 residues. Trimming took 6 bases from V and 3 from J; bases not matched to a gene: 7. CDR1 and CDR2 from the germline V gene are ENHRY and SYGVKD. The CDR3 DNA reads TGTGCCATCAGAAGACAGGGAACGGACACTGAAGCTTTCTTT. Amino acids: CAIRRQGTDTEAFF.

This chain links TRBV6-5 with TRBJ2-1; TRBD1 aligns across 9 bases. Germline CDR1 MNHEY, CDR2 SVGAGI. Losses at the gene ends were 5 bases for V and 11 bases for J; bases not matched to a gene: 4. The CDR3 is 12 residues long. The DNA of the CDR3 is TGTGCCAGCAGTCTTGGACAGGGGCAGCAGTTCTTC. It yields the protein CASSLGQGQQFF.

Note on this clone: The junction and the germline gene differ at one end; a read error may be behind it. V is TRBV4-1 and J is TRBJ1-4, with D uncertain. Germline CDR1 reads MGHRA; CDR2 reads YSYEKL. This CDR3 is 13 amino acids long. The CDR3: CASSQDGRTPLIF. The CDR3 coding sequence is TGCGCCAGCAGCCAAGACGGGAGGACGCCCTTAATTTTT.